The clone carrying this TCR beta chain was counted a single time. Membership in each cohort depended on participant-reported clinical history. Per germline, CDR1 SGHRS and CDR2 YFSETQ. This CDR3 contains 14 residues. V shed 4 bases and J shed 9 bases, with 17 bases lying between them. The entry originates in a study of blood T cell repertoires in COVID-19. Overall study context: Acute and convalescent COVID-19 samples came from the United States, Italy and Spain.

Per the original data handling: Using reference gene primer amplification, nucleated cell counts were estimated. Sequencing was performed with immunoSEQ multiplex PCR; in TCRdb, only in-frame clones are kept and a portion is missing. V and J calls and clone size follow that table, whereas D and trimming were derived from the DNA. Among about 210,000 clones listed, 80% were seen once. The chain is built from TRBV5-1 and TRBJ2-1; tentatively, D is TRBD2 (5 bases). This receptor was identified in a man aged 30 to 39 with acute COVID-19. The sequenced sample consisted of PBMCs or T cells enriched from blood (not recorded which). The CDR3 spells CASSPPGLPSEQFF. The CDR3 region has the DNA TGCGCCAGCAGCCCGCCCGGACTCCCATCTGAGCAGTTCTTC.